Shown below are 27 T cell receptor beta chains from a single sample sequenced in a study of radiation and T cells in renal cell carcinoma. Time point denoted: blood 2 weeks post-SBRT. The treatment was: 15 Gy SBRT to primary tumor, nephrectomy 4 weeks later. The repertoire was sequenced with immunoSEQ multiplex PCR; TCRdb's copy has only in-frame clones and lacks some. The sample consists of about 130,000 clones, more than 80% of them appearing once. This sample comprised blood, obtained from a patient whose treatment included radiotherapy and nephrectomy. The receptors were gathered from a woman aged 60-75 years with renal cell carcinoma.

Details on this clone: The junction shows a germline mismatch at one end, possibly a read error. The same CDR3 also results from other DNA sequences found in this sample. V and J are TRBV7-9 and TRBJ2-2; TRBD1 agrees at 8 bases. This CDR3 spans 17 amino acids. The germline V gene has CDR1 SEHNR and CDR2 FQNEAQ (reference sequence). CDR3 in amino acids: CASSHRDRSTNTGELFF. The DNA for the CDR3 is TGTGCCAGCAGCCACCGGGACAGGAGCACGAACACCGGGGAACTGTTTTTT.

The chain carries TRBV30 and TRBJ1-5; D is perhaps TRBD1 (6 bases). From germline, CDR1 is GTSNPN and CDR2 SVGIG (reference sequence). V shed 3 bases and J shed 5 bases, with 11 bases lying between them. This CDR3 has 13 amino acids. CDR3 DNA sequence: TGTGCCTGGAGCTCAGGGGCCTATCAGCCCCAGCATTTT. Translation: CAWSSGAYQPQHF.

V usage is TRBV27 and J usage is TRBJ1-4, with 7 bases aligning to TRBD1. V was pared by 6 bases and J by 3 bases, with 10 bases of the junction left unmatched. Per germline, CDR1 MNHEY and CDR2 SMNVEV (reference sequence). The CDR3 covers 16 residues. The CDR3 DNA reads as TGTGCCAGCAGGACCGGGACAGCCCTTCCTAATGAAAAACTGTTTTTT. Translation gives CASRTGTALPNEKLFF.

The V gene is TRBV19, the J gene TRBJ2-7; tentatively, D is TRBD2 (7 bases). Germline CDR1 is LNHDA and CDR2 is SQIVND (reference sequence). The V and J ends lost 3 bases and 0 bases respectively, with 15 bases between them. This CDR3 region has 16 residues. The CDR3 loop reads CASSIGGTLSSYEQYF. Here the CDR3 DNA reads TGTGCCAGTAGTATCGGGGGGACATTGAGCTCCTACGAGCAGTACTTC. Complete variable domain (other parts from reference TRBV19 and TRBJ2-7): DGGITQSPKYLFRKEGQNVTLSCEQNLNHDAMYWYRQDPGQGLRLIYYSQIVNDFQKGDIAEGYSVSREKKESFPLTVTSAQKNPTAFYLCASSIGGTLSSYEQYFGPGTRLTVT.

The chain uses TRBV28 and TRBJ2-3; TRBD1 is a possible D gene (6 bases). Looked up from germline, CDR1 is MDHEN and CDR2 is SYDVKM. This CDR3 contains 16 residues. The V end lost 6 bases, the J end lost 0 bases, and 16 bases lay between the germline ends. The CDR3 is CASSLTGLSSTDTQYF. As DNA, the CDR3 is TGTGCCAGCAGCCTAACAGGGTTGTCTAGCACAGATACGCAGTATTTT.

CDR3 coding DNA: TGTGCCAGTAGTATACGACAGGGGACGAACACCGGGGAGCTGTTTTTT. This codes for CASSIRQGTNTGELFF. This chain uses TRBV19 with TRBJ2-2, with 8 bases fitting TRBD1. V was clipped by 2 bases and J by 0 bases; unmatched bases: 2. The germline V gene encodes CDR1 LNHDA and CDR2 SQIVND (reference sequence). The length of the CDR3 is 16 residues.

This clone was counted only a few times. The chain joins TRBV7-9 to TRBJ2-3, with D perhaps TRBD2 (6 bases). Germline V CDR1 and CDR2: SEHNR, FQNEAQ (reference sequence). The CDR3 is made up of 14 amino acids. The V end was cut by 5 bases, the J end by 7 bases, with 16 bases between. The CDR3 DNA follows: TGTGCCAGCAGCCCAATCCCTAGCGCCAATACGCAGTATTTT. It specifies CASSPIPSANTQYF.

The chain recombines TRBV28 with TRBJ1-1; D is possibly TRBD1 (5 bases). Germline-derived CDR1 and CDR2 are MDHEN and SYDVKM. This CDR3 contains 16 residues. V shed 5 bases and J shed 4 bases, with 20 bases lying between them. CDR3 loop: CASSLTLFGGGTEAFF. The CDR3 nucleotides read TGTGCCAGCAGTCTAACCTTGTTCGGGGGAGGCACTGAAGCTTTCTTT.

V is TRBV14 and J is TRBJ2-4, with a weak D call TRBD1 (6 bases). Between the trimmed V and J ends, which lost 1 base and 5 bases, there was a span of 15 bases. The CDR3 contains 16 residues. Germline CDR1 reads SGHDN; CDR2 reads FVKESK. The CDR3 region is CASSQGQGMSQNIQYF. The DNA for the CDR3 is TGTGCCAGCAGCCAAGGTCAGGGGATGAGCCAAAACATTCAGTACTTC.

The gene calls are TRBV4-1 and TRBJ2-1, with 15 bases matching TRBD2. In germline, CDR1 is MGHRA, CDR2 YSYEKL. Trimming cost V 4 bases and J 8 bases; bases outside gene matches: 9. The CDR3 totals 17 residues. In nucleotides, the CDR3 is TGCGCCAGCAGCCCCGTCGGACTAGCGGGGGGGCCGTATGAGCAGTTCTTC. Translated, it gives CASSPVGLAGGPYEQFF.

This sequence joins TRBV7-6 and TRBJ2-7, with no clear D. The V end was cut by 1 base, the J end by 5 bases, with 9 bases between. The CDR3 loop spans 13 amino acids. Germline CDR1 SGHVS, CDR2 FNYEAQ. The CDR3 coding sequence is TGTGCCAGCAGCTTAGAACTAAGGCACGAGCAGTACTTC. This sequence encodes CASSLELRHEQYF.

The J gene is TRBJ1-5, the V gene TRBV6-6; 10 bases match TRBD1. Germline V gene sequence: CDR1 MNHNY, CDR2 SVGAGI (reference sequence). Trimming removed 0 bases from V and 6 bases from J; junction bases left unmatched: 5. The CDR3 length is 16 residues. The CDR3 loop is CASSYSGQGVGQPQHF. DNA of the CDR3: TGTGCCAGCAGTTACTCCGGACAGGGGGTCGGTCAGCCCCAGCATTTT.

CDR3 bases: TGTGCCAGCAGCTTCGTTGAGGGGCAGCCGAGCACAGATACGCAGTATTTT. Its translation is CASSFVEGQPSTDTQYF. The V and J genes are TRBV7-9 and TRBJ2-3; D is tentatively TRBD1 or TRBD2 (5 bases each). V shed 3 bases and J shed 0 bases, with 16 bases lying between them. This CDR3 is built from 17 residues. CDR1 and CDR2 from the germline V gene are SEHNR and FQNEAQ (reference sequence). The whole variable domain, remainder taken from reference TRBV7-9 and TRBJ2-3, is DTGVSQNPRHKITKRGQNVTFRCDPISEHNRLYWYRQTLGQGPEFLTYFQNEAQLEKSRLLSDRFSAERPKGSFSTLEIQRTEQGDSAMYLCASSFVEGQPSTDTQYFGPGTRLTVL.

The chain uses TRBV10-3 and TRBJ1-6, with D hard to call. Germline V lookup: CDR1 ENHRY, CDR2 SYGVKD. Trimming pared 3 bases from V and 4 bases from J, leaving 10 bases between. This CDR3 is 15 amino acids long. The CDR3 spells CAISEGGAYNSPLHF. The CDR3 DNA sequence: TGTGCCATCAGTGAAGGAGGCGCGTATAATTCACCCCTCCACTTT.

This clone was seen a few times. V and J are TRBV28 and TRBJ1-5; 7 bases fit TRBD1. The CDR3 runs 15 residues. V trimming: 4 bases; J trimming: 7 bases; junction bases outside the gene matches: 10. CDR1 MDHEN and CDR2 SYDVKM come from the germline V gene. The CDR3 spells CASSYLTGSGQPQHF. In nucleotides, the CDR3 is TGTGCCAGCAGTTATCTGACAGGGTCAGGACAGCCCCAGCATTTT.

The chain uses TRBV19 and TRBJ1-2; the D gene is possibly TRBD1 (6 bases). In germline, CDR1 is LNHDA, CDR2 SQIVND (reference sequence). CDR3 size: 14 residues. Trimming removed 4 bases from V and 2 bases from J, with 11 bases in between. In nucleotides, the CDR3 is TGTGCCAGTAGTAGGGGACATGAGAACTATGGCTACACCTTC. As protein: CASSRGHENYGYTF. The variable domain in full, with the rest retrieved from reference TRBV19 and TRBJ1-2, is DGGITQSPKYLFRKEGQNVTLSCEQNLNHDAMYWYRQDPGQGLRLIYYSQIVNDFQKGDIAEGYSVSREKKESFPLTVTSAQKNPTAFYLCASSRGHENYGYTFGSGTRLTVV.

The J gene is TRBJ2-5, the V gene TRBV9; maybe TRBD2 (7 bases). The V gene lost 0 bases and the J gene lost 7 bases, with 13 bases spanning the gap. CDR1 is SGDLS and CDR2 is YYNGEE in the germline V gene. CDR3 length: 14 residues. As DNA, the CDR3 is TGTGCCAGCAGCGTAGGAGGGGGGGCGCGGACCCAGTACTTC. Translated: CASSVGGGARTQYF.

The V and J genes are TRBV28 and TRBJ1-5; no definite D call. V was shortened by 1 base and J by 2 bases, with 6 bases between the two germline ends. The CDR3 is 14 residues long. In germline, CDR1 is MDHEN, CDR2 SYDVKM. The CDR3 DNA reads as TGTGCCAGCAGTTTATTCTCTGGCAATCAGCCCCAGCATTTT. Its protein is CASSLFSGNQPQHF.

The J gene is TRBJ2-7, the V gene TRBV6-1, with D possibly TRBD1 on 6 matching bases. V gave up 0 bases and J gave up 0 bases, with 15 bases separating them. The CDR3 is 17 amino acids. Germline V lookup: CDR1 MNHNS, CDR2 SASEGT. The CDR3 DNA reads as TGTGCCAGCAGTGAAGCCCGGGGACACTCTAACTCCTACGAGCAGTACTTC. It specifies CASSEARGHSNSYEQYF.

The chain uses TRBV7-9 and TRBJ2-2; D perhaps matches TRBD2 (6 bases). Germline lookup yields CDR1 SEHNR and CDR2 FQNEAQ (reference sequence). This CDR3 is built from 16 residues. The V end was cut by 6 bases, the J end by 5 bases, with 19 bases between. CDR3 protein: CASRPGWGDDTGELFF. The DNA of the CDR3 is TGTGCCAGCAGACCTGGATGGGGGGATGATACCGGGGAGCTGTTTTTT.

The V call is TRBV4-2, the J call TRBJ1-5; 9 nucleotides agree with TRBD1. Germline CDR1 is LGHNA and CDR2 is YNFKEQ. With 4 bases clipped from V and 3 bases from J, the junction kept 7 bases outside the gene matches. This CDR3 has 16 amino acids. The CDR3 loop is CASSLWTGENNQPQHF. CDR3 in DNA: TGTGCCAGCAGCCTCTGGACAGGGGAGAACAATCAGCCCCAGCATTTT.

The chain joins TRBV28 to TRBJ1-3; D call uncertain. Trimming took 1 base from V and 8 from J, leaving 12 bases between them. The CDR3 consists of 14 residues. Per the germline V gene, CDR1 is MDHEN and CDR2 is SYDVKM. DNA of the CDR3: TGTGCCAGCAGTTTATCCGGGGTGGGTGACACCATATATTTT. Translated, it gives CASSLSGVGDTIYF. Combining the CDR3 with reference TRBV28 and TRBJ1-3 gives the whole variable domain DVKVTQSSRYLVKRTGEKVFLECVQDMDHENMFWYRQDPGLGLRLIYFSYDVKMKEKGDIPEGYSVSREKKERFSLILESASTNQTSMYLCASSLSGVGDTIYFGEGSWLTVV.

The CDR3 nucleotides are TGTGCCAGCAGCTCAGTGTCAACTAATGAAAAACTGTTTTTT. It encodes CASSSVSTNEKLFF. The chain couples TRBV28 to TRBJ1-4; D is uncertain. Trimming took 6 bases from V and 0 from J, leaving 8 bases between them. Germline-derived CDR1 and CDR2 are MDHEN and SYDVKM. CDR3 size: 14 residues.

V gene TRBV11-2 combines with J gene TRBJ2-5; D is perhaps TRBD1 or TRBD2 (5 bases each). Per the germline V gene, CDR1 is SGHAT and CDR2 is FQNNGV. This CDR3 has 15 residues. Trimming cost V 5 bases and J 3 bases, with 16 bases left between them. Here the CDR3 DNA reads TGTGCCAGCAGCCAGCCCTCCCAGGGAGAAGAGACCCAGTACTTC. Amino acids: CASSQPSQGEETQYF.

This chain joins TRBV7-3 and TRBJ2-1; D gene unclear. Trimming left V 8 bases short and J 2 bases short, with 7 bases between. The germline CDR1 and CDR2 sequences are SGHTA and FQGTGA. The CDR3 runs 12 residues. Here the CDR3 reads CASGPAYNEQFF. For the CDR3, the DNA is TGTGCCAGCGGGCCCGCCTACAATGAGCAGTTCTTC.

The genes are TRBV19 and TRBJ1-4, with D possibly TRBD1 on 6 matching bases. The V end lost 7 bases, the J end lost 0 bases, and 9 bases lay between the germline ends. Germline CDR1 and CDR2: LNHDA and SQIVND (reference sequence). This CDR3 is 14 amino acids long. The CDR3 DNA reads TGTGCCAGTACTGGACAGACAACTAATGAAAAACTGTTTTTT. Protein product: CASTGQTTNEKLFF.

The gene calls are TRBV15 and TRBJ2-7; 8 bases map to TRBD1. V was pared by 3 bases and J by 3 bases, with 4 bases of the junction left unmatched. CDR1 and CDR2 (germline): LNHNV, YYDKDF (reference sequence). The CDR3 extends over 14 amino acids. CDR3 nucleotide sequence: TGTGCCACCAGCAGTGTAACAGGGGGCTACGAGCAGTACTTC. This encodes CATSSVTGGYEQYF.